Sequencing of this TCR beta chain was carried out in a study of T cell responses to AZD1222 COVID-19 vaccine. For the study at large: Analyses pooled second doses at about 4 or about 12 weeks. General study findings and limits: Donors were mostly white British, more females; clonal diversity possibly underestimated. At baseline, seropositivity was found in only 5 to 7 AZD1222 recipients. Repertoires were obtained only post-peak T cell response.

Generated by immunoSEQ multiplex PCR, the TCRdb table keeps only in-frame clones and is missing some. The sample lists about 49,000 clones, about three quarters occurring once. Turning to this clone: The antigen remains undetermined.

V trimming: 0 bases; J trimming: 1 base; junction bases outside the gene matches: 6. From germline, CDR1 is LNHNV and CDR2 YYDKDF (reference sequence). The CDR3 extends over 16 amino acids. The origin of this receptor is an adult in good health. The rearrangement links TRBV15 to TRBJ2-7, with 7 bases identical to TRBD2. This sample comprised peripheral blood, obtained on day 0 of AZD1222 vaccination. CDR3 residues: CATSRDKSSGSYEQYF. The CDR3 nucleotides read TGTGCCACCAGCAGAGATAAGTCTAGCGGATCCTACGAGCAGTACTTC.